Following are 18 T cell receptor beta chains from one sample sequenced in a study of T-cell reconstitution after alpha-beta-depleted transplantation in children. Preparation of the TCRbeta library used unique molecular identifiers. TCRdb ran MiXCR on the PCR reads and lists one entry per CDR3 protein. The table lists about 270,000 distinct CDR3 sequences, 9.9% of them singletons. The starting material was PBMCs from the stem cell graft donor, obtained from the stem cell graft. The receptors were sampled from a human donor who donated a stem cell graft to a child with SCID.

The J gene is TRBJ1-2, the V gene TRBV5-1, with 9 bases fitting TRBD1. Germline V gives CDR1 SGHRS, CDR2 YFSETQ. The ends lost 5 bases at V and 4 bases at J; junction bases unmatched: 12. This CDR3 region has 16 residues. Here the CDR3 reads CASSRDRDRARYGYTF. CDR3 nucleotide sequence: TGCGCCAGCAGTCGCGACCGGGACAGGGCTCGCTATGGCTACACCTTC.

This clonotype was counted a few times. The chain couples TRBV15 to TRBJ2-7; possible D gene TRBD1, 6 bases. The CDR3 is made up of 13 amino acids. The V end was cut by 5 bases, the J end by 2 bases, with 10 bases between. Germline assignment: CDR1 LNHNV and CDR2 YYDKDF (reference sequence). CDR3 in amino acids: CATSVQGPYEQYF. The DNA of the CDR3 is TGTGCCACCAGCGTACAGGGTCCCTACGAGCAGTACTTC.

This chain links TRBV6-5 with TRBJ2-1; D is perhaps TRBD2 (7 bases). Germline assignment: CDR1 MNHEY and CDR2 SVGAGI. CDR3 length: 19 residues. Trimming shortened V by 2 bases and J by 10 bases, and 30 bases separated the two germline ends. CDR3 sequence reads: CASSYRTKGGDPVSLEQFF. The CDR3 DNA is TGTGCCAGCAGTTACCGGACTAAGGGGGGGGACCCGGTATCCTTAGAGCAGTTCTTC.

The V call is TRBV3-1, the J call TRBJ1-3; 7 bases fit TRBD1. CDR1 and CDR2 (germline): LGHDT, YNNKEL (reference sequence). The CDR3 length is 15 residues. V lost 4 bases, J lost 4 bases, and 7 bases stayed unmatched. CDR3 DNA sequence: TGTGCCAGCAGCCCACCGGGACAGCTAGGAAACACCATATATTTT. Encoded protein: CASSPPGQLGNTIYF.

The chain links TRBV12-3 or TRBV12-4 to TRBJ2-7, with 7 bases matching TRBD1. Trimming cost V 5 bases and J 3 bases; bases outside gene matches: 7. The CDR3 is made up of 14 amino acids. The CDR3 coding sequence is TGTGCCAGCAGTGCCCCGGGACAGCACTACGAGCAGTACTTC. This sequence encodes CASSAPGQHYEQYF.

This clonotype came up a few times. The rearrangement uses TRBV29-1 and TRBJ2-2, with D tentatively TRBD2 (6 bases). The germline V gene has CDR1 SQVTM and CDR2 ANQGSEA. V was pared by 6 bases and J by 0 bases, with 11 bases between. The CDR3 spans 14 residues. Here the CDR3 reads CSVKGLANTGELFF. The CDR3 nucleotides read TGCAGCGTCAAGGGACTGGCGAACACCGGGGAGCTGTTTTTT.

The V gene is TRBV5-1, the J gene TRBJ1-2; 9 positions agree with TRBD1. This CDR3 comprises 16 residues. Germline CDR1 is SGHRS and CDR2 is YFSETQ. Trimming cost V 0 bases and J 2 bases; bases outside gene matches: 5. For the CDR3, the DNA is TGCGCCAGCAGCTTGGCGGGACAGGGAATCAACTATGGCTACACCTTC. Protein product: CASSLAGQGINYGYTF. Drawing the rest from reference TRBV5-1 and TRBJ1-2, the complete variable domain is KAGVTQTPRYLIKTRGQQVTLSCSPISGHRSVSWYQQTPGQGLQFLFEYFSETQRNKGNFPGRFSGRQFSNSRSEMNVSTLELGDSALYLCASSLAGQGINYGYTFGSGTRLTVV.

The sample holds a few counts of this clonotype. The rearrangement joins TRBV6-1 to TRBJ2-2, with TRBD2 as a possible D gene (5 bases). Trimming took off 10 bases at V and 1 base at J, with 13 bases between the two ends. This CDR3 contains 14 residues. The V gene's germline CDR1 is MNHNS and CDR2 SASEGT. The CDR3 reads CATIRGGNTGELFF. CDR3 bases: TGTGCCACCATCCGAGGAGGGAACACCGGGGAGCTGTTTTTT.

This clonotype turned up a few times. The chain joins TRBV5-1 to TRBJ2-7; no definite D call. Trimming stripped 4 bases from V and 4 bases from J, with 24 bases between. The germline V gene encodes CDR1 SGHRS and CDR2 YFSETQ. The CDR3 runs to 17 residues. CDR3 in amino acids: CASSPSKRSLDGYEQYF. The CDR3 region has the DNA TGCGCCAGCAGCCCATCCAAGCGATCGTTAGATGGATACGAGCAGTACTTC.

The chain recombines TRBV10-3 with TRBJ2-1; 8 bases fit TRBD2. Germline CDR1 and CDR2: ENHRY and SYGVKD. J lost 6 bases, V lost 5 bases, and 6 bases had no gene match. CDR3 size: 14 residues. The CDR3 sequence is CAISLQGTSNEQFF. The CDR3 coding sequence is TGTGCCATCAGTCTCCAAGGGACTAGCAATGAGCAGTTCTTC.

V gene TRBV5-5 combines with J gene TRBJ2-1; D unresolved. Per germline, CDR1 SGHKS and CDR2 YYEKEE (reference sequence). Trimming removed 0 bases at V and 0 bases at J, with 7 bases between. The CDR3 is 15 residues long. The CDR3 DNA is TGTGCCAGCAGCTTGGCCCAATACTCCTACAATGAGCAGTTCTTC. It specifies CASSLAQYSYNEQFF.

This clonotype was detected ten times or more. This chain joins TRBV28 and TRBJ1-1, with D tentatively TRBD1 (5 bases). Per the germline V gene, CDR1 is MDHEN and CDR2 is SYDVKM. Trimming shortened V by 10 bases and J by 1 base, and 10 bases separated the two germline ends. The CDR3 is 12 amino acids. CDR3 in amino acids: CAISDRNTEAFF. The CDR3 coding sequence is TGTGCCATCTCAGACAGGAACACTGAAGCTTTCTTT.

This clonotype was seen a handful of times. Here the CDR3 DNA reads TGCAGTGCCCCAGACAGGGGGCTCTACAATGAGCAGTTCTTC. It translates to CSAPDRGLYNEQFF. V usage is TRBV20-1 and J usage is TRBJ2-1; TRBD1 matches at 10 bases. With V trimmed by 6 bases and J by 3 bases, 5 bases remained unmatched. Germline-derived CDR1 and CDR2 are DFQATT and SNEGSKA (reference sequence). The CDR3 totals 14 residues.

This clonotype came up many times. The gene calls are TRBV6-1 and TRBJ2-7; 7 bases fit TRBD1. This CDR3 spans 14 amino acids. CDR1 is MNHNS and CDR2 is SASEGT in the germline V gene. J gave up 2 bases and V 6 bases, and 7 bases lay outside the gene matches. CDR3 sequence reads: CASSLSGQPYEQYF. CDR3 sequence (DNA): TGTGCCAGCAGCCTATCGGGACAGCCCTACGAGCAGTACTTC.

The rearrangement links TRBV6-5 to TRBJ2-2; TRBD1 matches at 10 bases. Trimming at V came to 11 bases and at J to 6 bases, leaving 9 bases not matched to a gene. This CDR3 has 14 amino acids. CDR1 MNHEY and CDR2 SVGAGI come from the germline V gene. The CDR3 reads CAGGRDRGAGELFF. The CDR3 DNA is TGTGCCGGGGGTCGGGACAGGGGAGCCGGGGAGCTGTTTTTT.

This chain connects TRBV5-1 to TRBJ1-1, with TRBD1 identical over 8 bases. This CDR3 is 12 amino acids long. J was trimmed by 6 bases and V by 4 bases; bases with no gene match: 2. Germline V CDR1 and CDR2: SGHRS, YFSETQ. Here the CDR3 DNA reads TGCGCCAGCAGCCCCAGGGGGCCTGAAGCTTTCTTT. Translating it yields CASSPRGPEAFF.

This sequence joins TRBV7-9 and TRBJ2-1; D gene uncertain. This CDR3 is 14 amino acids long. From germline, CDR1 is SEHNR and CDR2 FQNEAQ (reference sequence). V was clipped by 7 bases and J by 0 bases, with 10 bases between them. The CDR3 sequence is CASTSRSSYNEQFF. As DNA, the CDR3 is TGTGCCAGCACCTCCAGGTCCTCCTACAATGAGCAGTTCTTC.

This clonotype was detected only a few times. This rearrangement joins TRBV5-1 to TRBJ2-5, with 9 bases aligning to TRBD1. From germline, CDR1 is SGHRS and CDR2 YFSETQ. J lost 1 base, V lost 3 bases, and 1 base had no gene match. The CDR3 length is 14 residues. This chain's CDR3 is CASSSTGGQETQYF. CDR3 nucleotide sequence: TGCGCCAGCAGCTCGACAGGGGGCCAAGAGACCCAGTACTTC.